This T cell receptor beta chain was recorded in a study of CD8+ T cells in alopecia areata. Study-wide background: Female approximately 7-11-week-old C3H/HeJ recipients received skin from approximately 6-13-month-old C3H/HeJ graft donors with spontaneous alopecia. Regarding the study as a whole: Compared with mice, patients displayed less clear TCR sharing, possibly for HLA-related reasons. Sequencing of scalp samples also captures resident alphabeta T cells of normal skin. More clonal than normal scalp was lesional scalp, particularly alopecia totalis/universalis.

On this clone itself: Its antigen is unknown. Gene names follow the mouse nomenclature. The CDR3 is cut off 4 residues early in the read; its end comes from the germline J gene.

The CDR3 runs to 16 residues. Unmatched junction bases numbered 2, after V lost 2 bases and J lost 0 bases. Germline assignment: CDR1 LGHNA and CDR2 YNLKQL (reference sequence). cDNA serving as the sequencing template came from extracted, reverse transcribed RNA. Clones were read by immunoSEQ multiplex PCR, and TCRdb kept only the in-frame ones, dropping some. Listed here are roughly 260,000 clones without any singletons, the top ten holding less than 1.5%. Markers including CD4, CD8alpha, NKG2D and NKG2ACE guided sorting of pooled cutaneous lymph node cells. This chain uses TRBV5 with TRBJ2-2, with 8 bases fitting TRBD2. The TCR comes from a C3H/HeJ mouse with alopecia areata. For this mouse line, the MHC haplotype is H2-k. Sequencing was performed on CD4+ T cells sorted from a lymph node. The CDR3 sequence: CASSQNWGTNTGQLYF. The DNA read from the CDR3 is TGTGCCAGCAGCCAAAACTGGGGGACAAACACCGGG.